The present TCR beta chain was sequenced within a study of shared clonotypes between healthy human individuals. Study outcomes and limitations: A reduction in generation probabilities was seen for non-shared clonotypes relative to those shared by all four donors.

V shed 5 bases and J shed 1 base, with 14 bases lying between them. CDR3 length: 15 residues. Germline CDR1 and CDR2: MDHEN and SYDVKM. Under the authors' procedure: Junction-only immunoSEQ data arrived without quality scores, meaning filtering differed. This table comes from immunoSEQ multiplex PCR, and its TCRdb copy is limited to in-frame clones, with some not included. D and trimming come from the DNA, and the V and J calls and clone size come from that table. The sample contains about 2.1 million clones, roughly 95% of which appear only once. Naive CD8 cells, CD45RO-negative and positively selected for CCR7, excluded terminally differentiated effector memory CD45RA+ cells. The donor population consisted of healthy HIV-negative adults with no recent acute infections or vaccinations. This clone is a singleton in its sample. Its specificity is unknown.

The V gene is TRBV28, the J gene TRBJ2-5; D unclear. The specimen sequenced was naive CD8+ T cells from PBMCs. The origin of this receptor is a man between 18 and 35 years old in good health. Some clones in this sample may be carry-over from other donors' samples. The CDR3 is CASSEPRATQETQYF. The DNA of the CDR3 is TGTGCCAGCAGTGAGCCCCGGGCCACCCAAGAGACCCAGTACTTC.